What follows are 21 T cell receptor beta chains derived from one specimen sequenced in a study of chemoradiotherapy in HPV16-positive cancers. Clones were sequenced by immunoSEQ multiplex PCR, and TCRdb holds only the in-frame ones, with some missing. This sample has under 8,500 clones, with more than 60% found just once. Sampling was carried out from a patient who underwent chemoradiotherapy. Receptors originate from a human donor with HPV-associated anogenital cancer.

The V and J genes are TRBV29-1 and TRBJ2-4; D gene unclear. The V gene lost 0 bases and the J gene lost 0 bases, with 15 bases spanning the gap. Germline V lookup: CDR1 SQVTM, CDR2 ANQGSEA. The CDR3 length is 17 residues. CDR3 sequence reads: CSVEEIFGQIAKNIQYF. The DNA for the CDR3 is TGCAGCGTTGAAGAGATATTTGGGCAGATAGCCAAAAACATTCAGTACTTC.

The genes are TRBV19 and TRBJ2-3; no definite D call. Trimming removed 3 bases at V and 6 bases at J, with 10 bases between. This CDR3 comprises 13 residues. Germline values: CDR1 LNHDA, CDR2 SQIVND (reference sequence). As DNA, the CDR3 is TGTGCCAGTAGTATTGGGAATCGGGATACGCAGTATTTT. This encodes CASSIGNRDTQYF.

This clone was seen a few times. This chain connects TRBV11-3 to TRBJ2-7, with D unresolved. V was trimmed by 1 base and J by 3 bases, leaving 7 bases between them. CDR1 is SGHNT, CDR2 YENEEA, per germline. The CDR3 contains 13 residues. Written as DNA, the CDR3 is TGTGCCAGCAGCTTAGGGATATACTACGAGCAGTACTTC. It yields the protein CASSLGIYYEQYF.

The chain couples TRBV21-1 to TRBJ2-2; no check of the table's D call, TRBD2, against the DNA was made. TRBV21-1 is termed a pseudogene. The CDR3 runs 13 residues. The CDR3 sequence is CASTGRGTGELFF. The CDR3, as DNA: TGTGCCAGCACGGGGAGGGGCACCGGGGAGCTGTTTTTT.

The rearrangement uses TRBV2 and TRBJ2-3; D is unclear. The V end lost 6 bases, the J end lost 0 bases, and 7 bases lay between the germline ends. The CDR3 has 13 amino acids. Germline-derived CDR1 and CDR2 are SNHLY and FYNNEI. The CDR3 is CASRTSSTDTQYF. For the CDR3, the DNA is TGTGCCAGCAGGACTTCTAGCACAGATACGCAGTATTTT.

The chain uses TRBV19 and TRBJ1-2; maybe TRBD1 (5 bases). This CDR3 region has 13 residues. V lost 5 bases and J lost 5, with 12 bases in between. Germline V gene data show CDR1 as LNHDA and CDR2 as SQIVND (reference sequence). This chain's CDR3 is CASSASWGYGYTF. The CDR3, as DNA: TGTGCCAGTAGTGCGAGTTGGGGGTATGGCTACACCTTC. The full variable domain, rest sourced from reference TRBV19 and TRBJ1-2, is DGGITQSPKYLFRKEGQNVTLSCEQNLNHDAMYWYRQDPGQGLRLIYYSQIVNDFQKGDIAEGYSVSREKKESFPLTVTSAQKNPTAFYLCASSASWGYGYTFGSGTRLTVV.

The chain links TRBV5-1 to TRBJ1-1, with a weak D call TRBD1 (5 bases). This CDR3 is 15 amino acids long. Germline V gene data show CDR1 as SGHRS and CDR2 as YFSETQ. V lost 2 bases and J lost 1, with 12 bases in between. The CDR3 nucleotides read TGCGCCAGCAGCTTCGTCGGGACCCCGAACACTGAAGCTTTCTTT. This translates into CASSFVGTPNTEAFF.

The DNA for the CDR3 is TGTGCCAGCAGCCCAGGTGGGGGGGGGAACACTGAAGCTTTCTTT. Amino acids: CASSPGGGGNTEAFF. The V gene is TRBV7-6, the J gene TRBJ1-1, with D perhaps matching TRBD1 (5 bases). V was shortened by 5 bases and J by 1 base, with 14 bases between the two germline ends. CDR1 is SGHVS and CDR2 is FNYEAQ in the germline V gene. This CDR3 region has 15 residues. Full variable domain (outside the CDR3, taken from reference TRBV7-6 and TRBJ1-1): GAGVSQSPRYKVTKRGQDVALRCDPISGHVSLYWYRQALGQGPEFLTYFNYEAQQDKSGLPNDRFSAERPEGSISTLTIQRTEQRDSAMYRCASSPGGGGNTEAFFGQGTRLTVV.

The chain has TRBV10-3 and TRBJ2-1; 7 bases line up with TRBD2. There are 17 residues in the CDR3. V lost 0 bases to trimming and J lost 0 bases; unmatched junction nucleotides: 5. Germline lookup yields CDR1 ENHRY and CDR2 SYGVKD. CDR3 residues: CAISESGGGSSYNEQFF. The CDR3, as DNA: TGTGCCATCAGTGAGTCTGGCGGGGGTAGCTCCTACAATGAGCAGTTCTTC.

V is TRBV11-2 and J is TRBJ2-5; either TRBD1 or TRBD2 may supply D (6 bases each). The germline CDR1 and CDR2 sequences are SGHAT and FQNNGV. V lost 1 base, J lost 5 bases, and 8 bases lay in between. CDR3 length: 13 amino acids. DNA for the CDR3: TGTGCCAGCAGCTTAGGGGGGGCGGAGACCCAGTACTTC. It specifies CASSLGGAETQYF.

V gene TRBV4-2 combines with J gene TRBJ2-7; D unresolved. CDR3 size: 15 residues. V was clipped by 1 base and J by 4 bases, with 14 bases between them. Germline V lookup: CDR1 LGHNA, CDR2 YNFKEQ. CDR3 sequence reads: CASSQGGYNGYEQYF. CDR3 nucleotide sequence: TGTGCCAGCAGCCAAGGAGGCTACAATGGGTACGAGCAGTACTTC.

This clone was counted once. This chain joins TRBV10-3 and TRBJ1-3; 9 nucleotides agree with TRBD1. V lost 10 bases and J lost 0; bases outside the gene matches: 16. This CDR3 has 18 amino acids. Germline values: CDR1 ENHRY, CDR2 SYGVKD. The CDR3 DNA reads TGTGCCACAAAGCCGGGGACAGGGCCCACTACCTCTGGAAACACCATATATTTT. Translating it yields CATKPGTGPTTSGNTIYF.

The chain employs TRBV18 and TRBJ2-2, with 8 bases matching TRBD1. Germline loops: CDR1 KGHSH, CDR2 LQKENI. V lost 0 bases and J lost 5; bases outside the gene matches: 8. The CDR3 has 17 residues. Here the CDR3 DNA reads TGTGCCAGCTCACCACCGGTTGGGACAGGTGCGACCGGGGAGCTGTTTTTT. It specifies CASSPPVGTGATGELFF. Complete variable domain (other parts from reference TRBV18 and TRBJ2-2): NAGVMQNPRHLVRRRGQEARLRCSPMKGHSHVYWYRQLPEEGLKFMVYLQKENIIDESGMPKERFSAEFPKEGPSILRIQQVVRGDSAAYFCASSPPVGTGATGELFFGEGSRLTVL.

The chain joins TRBV19 to TRBJ1-1, with D possibly being TRBD1 (5 bases). The V and J ends lost 10 bases and 3 bases respectively, with 15 bases between them. CDR1 is LNHDA and CDR2 is SQIVND in the germline V gene (reference sequence). The CDR3 totals 13 residues. The CDR3 protein is CATLDRSYTEAFF. As DNA, the CDR3 is TGTGCCACCCTAGACAGAAGCTACACTGAAGCTTTCTTT.

The chain couples TRBV7-9 to TRBJ2-7; 7 bases match TRBD1. Germline CDR1 and CDR2: SEHNR and FQNEAQ (reference sequence). The V and J ends lost 6 bases and 7 bases, in that order; junction bases with no gene match: 12. The CDR3 extends over 14 amino acids. The chain's CDR3 is CASSNRGPPTEQYF. The CDR3 region has the DNA TGTGCCAGCAGTAACAGGGGCCCGCCGACAGAGCAGTACTTC.

The chain is built from TRBV6-5 and TRBJ1-2; no definite D call. The ends were cut back, 4 bases at V and 8 bases at J, with 17 bases in the middle. From germline, CDR1 is MNHEY and CDR2 SVGAGI. The length of the CDR3 is 14 residues. In nucleotides, the CDR3 is TGTGCCAGCAGTTTAGTTTCGGCCTCCTGGGGCTACACCTTC. Amino acids: CASSLVSASWGYTF.

The gene calls are TRBV23-1 and TRBJ1-1; 8 bases agree with TRBD1. TRBV23-1 is classed as an ORF, of uncertain function. The CDR3 consists of 21 residues. The V gene end was trimmed by 3 bases and the J gene end by 5 bases; junction bases not matched to a gene: 26. The chain's CDR3 is CASSQEDTGDQTGGRGTEAFF. The CDR3 DNA is TGCGCCAGCAGTCAGGAGGATACGGGCGACCAAACAGGGGGGCGCGGAACTGAAGCTTTCTTT.

The table lists this clone with a count of one. The V gene is TRBV5-1, the J gene TRBJ2-2; no clear D. The germline V and J ends were trimmed by 0 bases and 0 bases, with 15 bases remaining between them. Per the germline V gene, CDR1 is SGHRS and CDR2 is YFSETQ. This CDR3 is built from 18 residues. The CDR3 region has the DNA TGCGCCAGCAGCTTGGGGCCAGCCATAAAAGCGAACACCGGGGAGCTGTTTTTT. Encoded protein: CASSLGPAIKANTGELFF.

This chain links TRBV21-1 with TRBJ1-2. TRBV21-1 represents a pseudogene. The CDR3 runs 14 residues. CDR3 sequence: CASSKADSDYGYTF. In DNA form, the CDR3 reads TGTGCCAGCAGCAAAGCCGACTCAGATTATGGCTACACCTTC.

V gene TRBV2 combines with J gene TRBJ2-2; D assignment may be TRBD1 or TRBD2 (5 bases each). Germline lookup yields CDR1 SNHLY and CDR2 FYNNEI. CDR3 size: 15 residues. V was cut by 9 bases and J by 1 base, with 15 bases left in between. CDR3 region: CARSRDGKNTGELFF. The CDR3 region has the DNA TGTGCCAGGTCCCGGGACGGGAAGAACACCGGGGAGCTGTTTTTT.

The genes are TRBV28 and TRBJ2-1; no clear D. V was pared by 3 bases and J by 2 bases, with 11 bases between. CDR1 and CDR2 from the germline V gene are MDHEN and SYDVKM. The CDR3 extends over 15 amino acids. The CDR3 sequence is CASSFARAAYNEQFF. The CDR3 DNA follows: TGTGCCAGCAGTTTTGCCCGGGCAGCCTACAATGAGCAGTTCTTC.